This record covers a single T cell receptor (beta chain). Its specificity is not known. The data derive from a study of beta chain features in type 1 diabetes. Study-wide results and caveats: Moderate but significant shortening of TCRB CDR3s was recorded in all four CD4+ subsets from Type 1 diabetes patients.

All of the isolated RNA was reverse transcribed, so expressed TCRB transcripts were sequenced. Profiling relied on immunoSEQ multiplex PCR, and the TCRdb table lists in-frame clones only, not all of them. The sample yields 310,000 or so clones, about 15% seen once. Sequenced input: naive CD4+ T cells from blood. This sequence was found in a man between 18 and 29 years old with type 1 diabetes.

The CDR3 bases are TGTGCCACCAGCAGAGTACAGGGCAGCTACAATGAGCAGTTCTTC. It is translated as CATSRVQGSYNEQFF. This chain uses TRBV15 with TRBJ2-1; possibly TRBD1 for D (6 bases). This CDR3 has 15 amino acids. Germline-derived CDR1 and CDR2 are LNHNV and YYDKDF (reference sequence). V was clipped by 1 base and J by 3 bases, with 10 bases between them.